Below, 30 T cell receptor beta chains from the same sample are listed, as sequenced in a study of blood T cell repertoires in COVID-19. TCRdb keeps only in-frame clones here, not all; method: immunoSEQ multiplex PCR. The table records around 300,000 clones, 88% of them present only once. The specimen was PBMCs or T cells enriched from blood (not recorded which). The source is a woman aged 50 to 65 who had recovered from COVID-19.

The rearrangement links TRBV5-6 to TRBJ1-5; possibly TRBD1 for D (6 bases). There are 17 residues in the CDR3. Germline V gives CDR1 SGHDT, CDR2 YYEEEE. The V gene lost 3 bases and the J gene lost 1 base, with 17 bases spanning the gap. In DNA, the CDR3 is TGTGCCAGCAGCTCTTCAACGGACAGAACCAGCAATCAGCCCCAGCATTTT. Its translation: CASSSSTDRTSNQPQHF.

This chain uses TRBV7-2 with TRBJ2-3; 7 nucleotides agree with TRBD2. The J segment lost 2 bases and the V segment lost 5 bases, leaving 16 bases of the junction unmatched. The V gene's germline CDR1 is SGHTA and CDR2 FQGNSA. This CDR3 is built from 18 residues. The CDR3, as DNA: TGTGCCAGCAGCCGTAACCCTGTGTGGGAGGGATTCACAGATACGCAGTATTTT. Its translation is CASSRNPVWEGFTDTQYF.

This clone was observed a handful of times. V is TRBV6-5 and J is TRBJ2-7; 10 bases align to TRBD2. The junction had 7 bases not matched to a gene; V was cut back by 6 bases and J by 5 bases. Germline V CDR1 and CDR2: MNHEY, SVGAGI. The CDR3 consists of 14 residues. This CDR3 is CASSNTLAGDEQYF. For the CDR3, the DNA is TGTGCCAGCAGCAACACCCTAGCGGGAGACGAGCAGTACTTC.

V and J are TRBV5-6 and TRBJ2-7, with D uncertain. V lost 0 bases, J lost 5 bases, and 6 bases lay in between. Germline assignment: CDR1 SGHDT and CDR2 YYEEEE. The CDR3 is 12 residues long. CDR3 DNA: TGTGCCAGCAGCTTGGATATCCACGAGCAGTACTTC. It specifies CASSLDIHEQYF.

As to this clone: Additional DNA sequences in this sample encode the identical CDR3. The chain links TRBV5-1 to TRBJ1-1; TRBD1 matches at 7 bases. Germline V gene lookup returns CDR1 SGHRS and CDR2 YFSETQ. The CDR3 length is 13 residues. V trimming: 3 bases; J trimming: 3 bases; junction bases outside the gene matches: 2. CDR3 DNA: TGCGCCAGCAGCTGGGACAGAGACACTGAAGCTTTCTTT. Translation: CASSWDRDTEAFF.

This rearrangement joins TRBV2 to TRBJ1-2, with D unresolved. V lost 6 bases to trimming and J lost 5 bases, with 10 bases between them. There are 12 residues in the CDR3. Germline V gene data show CDR1 as SNHLY and CDR2 as FYNNEI. In nucleotides, the CDR3 is TGTGCCAGCAGCGGGGTGGGTTATGGCTACACCTTC. Translation: CASSGVGYGYTF.

V is TRBV29-1 and J is TRBJ1-1; 7 bases map to TRBD1. CDR1 is SQVTM, CDR2 ANQGSEA, per germline. The CDR3 is 11 amino acids. The CDR3 DNA reads TGCAGGGCGACAGGGAAGGCTGAAGCTTTCTTT. This gives the protein CRATGKAEAFF.

The V and J genes are TRBV7-2 and TRBJ2-2; 13 bases match TRBD2. The ends lost 1 base at V and 5 bases at J; junction bases unmatched: 1. The CDR3 length is 16 residues. Germline CDR1 reads SGHTA; CDR2 reads FQGNSA. CDR3 sequence reads: CASSLGLAGGTGELFF. Written as DNA, the CDR3 is TGTGCCAGCAGCTTAGGACTAGCGGGAGGTACCGGGGAGCTGTTTTTT.

The chain employs TRBV19 and TRBJ1-6; D uncertain. CDR1 is LNHDA and CDR2 is SQIVND in the germline V gene (reference sequence). V gave up 2 bases and J gave up 8 bases, with 7 bases separating them. This CDR3 is 13 amino acids long. In DNA form, the CDR3 reads TGTGCCAGTAGTATATTCCGGGATTCACCCCTCCACTTT. Amino acids: CASSIFRDSPLHF.

This chain links TRBV18 with TRBJ2-2; TRBD2 aligns across 8 bases. V was pared by 2 bases and J by 4 bases, with 3 bases of the junction left unmatched. The CDR3 has 15 residues. Germline V gene sequence: CDR1 KGHSH, CDR2 LQKENI. The CDR3: CASSPGLARTGELFF. Written as DNA, the CDR3 is TGTGCCAGCTCACCAGGACTAGCCCGCACCGGGGAGCTGTTTTTT.

The chain uses TRBV7-9 and TRBJ1-6; D remains ambiguous. The length of the CDR3 is 16 residues. The V end was cut by 1 base, the J end by 6 bases, with 13 bases between. Germline CDR1 and CDR2: SEHNR and FQNEAQ (reference sequence). CDR3 sequence reads: CASSLELPGGNSPLHF. CDR3 DNA sequence: TGTGCCAGCAGCTTAGAGTTGCCGGGTGGTAATTCACCCCTCCACTTT.

This clone was seen more than once but under ten times. The chain is built from TRBV6-2 or TRBV6-3 and TRBJ2-7; 9 bases match TRBD1. The germline gives CDR1 MNHEY, CDR2 SVGEGT. The V and J ends lost 5 bases and 7 bases, in that order; junction bases with no gene match: 9. The CDR3 sequence is 14 residues long. CDR3 nucleotide sequence: TGTGCCAGCAGTCTACAGGGGGCGCTCGGGGAGCAGTACTTC. It is translated as CASSLQGALGEQYF.

The V call is TRBV7-6, the J call TRBJ2-6, with a possible D match to TRBD1 (6 bases). V was trimmed by 4 bases and J by 0 bases, leaving 13 bases between them. The germline gives CDR1 SGHVS, CDR2 FNYEAQ. CDR3 size: 17 residues. CDR3 sequence (DNA): TGTGCCAGCAGCTGGACAGCCGATTCCTCTGGGGCCAACGTCCTGACTTTC. Protein product: CASSWTADSSGANVLTF.

V is TRBV4-1 and J is TRBJ2-1; D perhaps matches TRBD2 (5 bases). The CDR3 runs 16 residues. V was trimmed by 4 bases and J by 3 bases, leaving 16 bases between them. In germline, CDR1 is MGHRA, CDR2 YSYEKL. CDR3 protein: CASSLTLYRGYNEQFF. The DNA for the CDR3 is TGCGCCAGCAGCCTGACCCTCTACCGGGGCTACAATGAGCAGTTCTTC.

This chain joins TRBV15 and TRBJ1-1; 9 bases fit TRBD1. V shed 1 base, J shed 5 bases, and the junction held 5 bases outside the gene matches. Germline V gene sequence: CDR1 LNHNV, CDR2 YYDKDF (reference sequence). The CDR3 runs 15 residues. CDR3 sequence (DNA): TGTGCCACCAGCAGAGCCACAGGGGGCAGGACTGAAGCTTTCTTT. It translates to CATSRATGGRTEAFF.

The chain is built from TRBV19 and TRBJ2-1, with a tentative D call TRBD2 (6 bases). This CDR3 is built from 14 residues. Trimming cost V 6 bases and J 6 bases, with 15 bases left between them. The germline CDR1 and CDR2 sequences are LNHDA and SQIVND (reference sequence). The CDR3 sequence: CASRAPGRGNEQFF. In DNA, the CDR3 is TGTGCCAGTAGGGCTCCGGGGCGGGGCAATGAGCAGTTCTTC.

The rearrangement joins TRBV5-1 to TRBJ2-2; a possible D gene is TRBD2 (6 bases). Germline V gives CDR1 SGHRS, CDR2 YFSETQ. V lost 1 base, J lost 5 bases, and 9 bases lay in between. This CDR3 is 14 amino acids long. The CDR3 reads CASSLNGRTGELFF. The CDR3 DNA follows: TGCGCCAGCAGCTTGAACGGGAGAACCGGGGAGCTGTTTTTT.

The table lists this clone with a few counts. The rearrangement uses TRBV18 and TRBJ2-2, with D perhaps TRBD1 (5 bases). Germline V gene lookup returns CDR1 KGHSH and CDR2 LQKENI. The CDR3 covers 16 residues. Between the trimmed V and J ends, which lost 2 bases and 5 bases, there was a span of 15 bases. As DNA, the CDR3 is TGTGCCAGCTCACCATTGAATTTTCAGGGAACCGGGGAGCTGTTTTTT. Translation: CASSPLNFQGTGELFF. Combining the CDR3 with reference TRBV18 and TRBJ2-2 gives the whole variable domain NAGVMQNPRHLVRRRGQEARLRCSPMKGHSHVYWYRQLPEEGLKFMVYLQKENIIDESGMPKERFSAEFPKEGPSILRIQQVVRGDSAAYFCASSPLNFQGTGELFFGEGSRLTVL.

This clone turned up a few times. The rearrangement joins TRBV7-6 to TRBJ2-2; D remains ambiguous. The CDR3 consists of 13 residues. The V gene's germline CDR1 is SGHVS and CDR2 FNYEAQ. Deletions cut 1 base from V and 5 bases from J, with 5 bases between. The CDR3 DNA follows: TGTGCCAGCAGCTTAGGTGCGACCGGGGAGCTGTTTTTT. Its protein product is CASSLGATGELFF.

The chain links TRBV19 to TRBJ1-5; 8 bases are shared with TRBD1. This CDR3 has 14 residues. The germline gives CDR1 LNHDA, CDR2 SQIVND (reference sequence). V was clipped by 7 bases and J by 6 bases; unmatched bases: 8. The CDR3 DNA sequence: TGTGCCAGTACTCTATGGCAGGGGGCTCAGCCCCAGCATTTT. Translating gives CASTLWQGAQPQHF. The full variable domain, with the rest looked up from reference TRBV19 and TRBJ1-5, is DGGITQSPKYLFRKEGQNVTLSCEQNLNHDAMYWYRQDPGQGLRLIYYSQIVNDFQKGDIAEGYSVSREKKESFPLTVTSAQKNPTAFYLCASTLWQGAQPQHFGDGTRLSIL.

This rearrangement joins TRBV11-2 to TRBJ2-7; D might be TRBD1 (6 bases). The CDR3 runs to 14 residues. Trimming left V 8 bases short and J 0 bases short, with 14 bases between. The germline gives CDR1 SGHAT, CDR2 FQNNGV. CDR3 in DNA: TGTGCCAGCGTAGACTGGGGGCACTCCTACGAGCAGTACTTC. Its translation is CASVDWGHSYEQYF. The entire variable domain, with the rest obtained from reference TRBV11-2 and TRBJ2-7, is as follows: EAGVAQSPRYKIIEKRQSVAFWCNPISGHATLYWYQQILGQGPKLLIQFQNNGVVDDSQLPKDRFSAERLKGVDSTLKIQPAKLEDSAVYLCASVDWGHSYEQYFGPGTRLTVT.

J is TRBJ1-2 and V is TRBV28; no firm D call. Germline values: CDR1 MDHEN, CDR2 SYDVKM. The CDR3 is 12 residues long. The V gene lost 2 bases and the J gene lost 4 bases, with 5 bases spanning the gap. The CDR3 loop is CASSLASYGYTF. The CDR3 DNA reads as TGTGCCAGCAGTTTAGCGTCCTATGGCTACACCTTC.

V gene TRBV7-9 combines with J gene TRBJ2-5; no firm D call. Trimming shortened V by 1 base and J by 1 base, and 4 bases separated the two germline ends. The CDR3 contains 13 residues. Germline-derived CDR1 and CDR2 are SEHNR and FQNEAQ (reference sequence). The CDR3 bases are TGTGCCAGCAGCTTAGGACTCCAAGAGACCCAGTACTTC. It encodes CASSLGLQETQYF.

The chain recombines TRBV4-3 with TRBJ2-7; TRBD2 agrees at 7 bases. This CDR3 is 14 amino acids long. Looked up from germline, CDR1 is LGHNA and CDR2 is YSLEER. Trimming at V came to 1 base and at J to 5 bases, leaving 5 bases not matched to a gene. The CDR3 DNA follows: TGCGCCAGCAGCCAAGTGGGAGGGCCCCACGAGCAGTACTTC. This gives the protein CASSQVGGPHEQYF.

This chain links TRBV3-1 (or the pseudogene TRBV3-2) with TRBJ1-5; TRBD1 matches at 7 bases. The length of the CDR3 is 14 residues. After removal of 4 bases from V and 2 bases from J, the junction contained 2 bases not matched to a gene. The germline CDR1 and CDR2 sequences are LGHDT and YNNKEL (reference sequence). The DNA of the CDR3 is TGTGCCAGCAGCCGCGGGACAGGCAATCAGCCCCAGCATTTT. The encoded protein is CASSRGTGNQPQHF.

The CDR3 nucleotides read TGCGCCAGCAGCTTGCTGGGGAGCTCTGGGGCCAACGTCCTGACTTTC. Its translation is CASSLLGSSGANVLTF. The J gene is TRBJ2-6, the V gene TRBV5-1; possible D gene TRBD2, 5 bases. Germline-derived CDR1 and CDR2 are SGHRS and YFSETQ. The CDR3 runs to 16 residues. Trimming cost V 1 base and J 0 bases, with 8 bases left between them.

CDR3 nucleotide sequence: TGTGCCACCAGTTCCGCCTTTGGGGCTGCGAACACCGGGGAGCTGTTTTTT. This encodes CATSSAFGAANTGELFF. The chain has TRBV15 and TRBJ2-2, with D maybe TRBD1 (5 bases). Between the trimmed V and J ends, which lost 6 bases and 0 bases, there was a span of 17 bases. CDR1 and CDR2 from the germline V gene are LNHNV and YYDKDF (reference sequence). The CDR3 is 17 residues long.

This clone appeared a few times. The chain carries TRBV27 and TRBJ1-5; 9 nucleotides line up with TRBD1. This CDR3 has 15 amino acids. V shed 6 bases and J 2 bases; nucleotides not matched to a gene: 5. The V gene's germline CDR1 is MNHEY and CDR2 SMNVEV (reference sequence). The CDR3 nucleotides read TGTGCCAGCAGGCTCCGGGACAGGGGCAATCAGCCCCAGCATTTT. Protein sequence: CASRLRDRGNQPQHF.

The V call is TRBV7-2, the J call TRBJ2-4; 14 bases are shared with TRBD2. The junction had 8 bases not matched to a gene; V was cut back by 5 bases and J by 8 bases. This CDR3 is 16 amino acids long. Germline CDR1 and CDR2: SGHTA and FQGNSA. For the CDR3, the DNA is TGTGCCAGCAGCCCTAGTGGGACTAGCGGGAGAGACATTCAGTACTTC. Its translation: CASSPSGTSGRDIQYF.

The V and J genes are TRBV25-1 and TRBJ2-5; D is perhaps TRBD2 (6 bases). Germline values: CDR1 MGHDK, CDR2 SYGVNS. V lost 2 bases to trimming and J lost 4 bases, with 11 bases between them. This CDR3 is 14 amino acids long. The CDR3: CASSERGIRETQYF. In DNA form, the CDR3 reads TGTGCCAGCAGTGAACGGGGGATCCGAGAGACCCAGTACTTC. Full variable domain (missing parts from reference TRBV25-1 and TRBJ2-5): EADIYQTPRYLVIGTGKKITLECSQTMGHDKMYWYQQDPGMELHLIHYSYGVNSTEKGDLSSESTVSRIRTEHFPLTLESARPSHTSQYLCASSERGIRETQYFGPGTRLLVL.